This T cell receptor (beta chain) is drawn from a study of CD8+ T cells in alopecia areata. This clone was seen just once. In germline, CDR1 is SGHRS, CDR2 YFSETQ. CDR3 length equals 12 residues. Trimming cost V 4 bases and J 7 bases, with 8 bases left between them. After isolation, RNA underwent reverse transcription to generate cDNA as the sequencing template. The data were produced by immunoSEQ multiplex PCR, yet TCRdb's version contains in-frame clones alone and is incomplete. The sample includes around 190,000 clones, 56% seen only once; the top ten take around 5.1%. PBMCs served as the source from which CD4+ and CD8+ T cells were sorted.

The chain links TRBV5-1 to TRBJ2-2; D not resolved. The sequence came from a human donor in good health. The sample consisted of CD8+ T cells sorted from blood. The CDR3 protein is CASSPGSGELFF. The CDR3 bases are TGCGCCAGCAGCCCTGGTAGCGGGGAGCTGTTTTTT.